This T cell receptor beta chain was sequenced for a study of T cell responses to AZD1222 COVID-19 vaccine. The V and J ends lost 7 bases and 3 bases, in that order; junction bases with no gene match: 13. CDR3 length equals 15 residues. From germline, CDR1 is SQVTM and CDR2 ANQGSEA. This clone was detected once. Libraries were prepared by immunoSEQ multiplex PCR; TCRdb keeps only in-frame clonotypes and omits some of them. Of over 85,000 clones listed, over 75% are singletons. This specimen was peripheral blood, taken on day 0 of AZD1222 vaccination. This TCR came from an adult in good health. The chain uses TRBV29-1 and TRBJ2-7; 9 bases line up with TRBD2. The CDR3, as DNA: TGCAGCGCAGAAGGTCTGCGGGAGGGCCTCTACGAGCAGTACTTC. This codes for CSAEGLREGLYEQYF.